Sequencing of this T cell receptor (beta chain) was carried out in a study of T cell changes during pregnancy in multiple sclerosis (dated by TCRdb to between 2018 and 2020). About the investigation overall: Changes in the T cell repertoire over the course of pregnancy were examined in this study in women with multiple sclerosis.

As regards this clone: What this receptor recognizes is not known. It has no much larger one-base neighbor in the sample; base qualities were not kept.

The CDR3 runs 15 amino acids, cysteine and phenylalanine included. Of the read, only the CDR3 DNA is kept; its 45 bases are in frame from base 1. From a lookup of the germline V gene, CDR1 and CDR2 are SGHTA and FQGTGA. Clipping removes 5 bases from V and 7 bases from J, with 7 as the unmatched junction base count. Receptor amplification or capture employed the immunoSEQ multiplex PCR assay. TCRdb retrieved this table from immuneACCESS and kept in-frame rearrangements only. Not all clones are present; in checked studies, unresolved V genes account for under half, and no reason is known for the remainder. The sample yields around 70,000 clones; roughly 92% were counted once. Around 2% of the sample is in the top ten clones.

This specimen was peripheral blood, taken in the second trimester of pregnancy. This sequence uses TRBV7-3 and TRBJ2-1, and TRBD2 aligns with 11 junction nucleotides. The TCR was taken from a female donor with multiple sclerosis, enrolled in a pregnancy study. The nucleotides read TGTGCCAGCAGCCTAATAGCGGGAGGGAAAAATGAGCAGTTCTTC. Translated, it gives CASSLIAGGKNEQFF.